This TCR beta chain was identified during a study of B cell selection in AIRE deficiency. Study results and limitations: Patient Tconv and Treg cells showed healthy-like TCRBV usage, CDR3 length, diversity.

The protocol was immunoSEQ multiplex PCR, while the TCRdb copy is restricted to in-frame clones and leaves out a portion. In the table there are 20,000 to 25,000 clones, about 97% of which are singletons. Of note for this clone: The antigen remains unidentified.

CDR3 length equals 15 residues. Germline V lookup: CDR1 SGHAT, CDR2 FQNNGV. Trimming at V came to 4 bases and at J to 10 bases, leaving 8 bases not matched to a gene. CD4+CD127+ cells were sorted as the conventional CD4 T cells. The clonotype comes from a human donor with AIRE deficiency. The sequencing input was conventional CD4+ T cells sorted from PBMCs. V is TRBV11-2 and J is TRBJ2-1, with 12 nucleotides matching TRBD2. The CDR3 sequence: CASSSTSGSGHEQFF. The CDR3 DNA reads as TGTGCCAGCAGCTCGACTAGCGGGAGTGGGCACGAGCAGTTCTTC.